The 22 T cell receptor beta chains below were found in one sample sequenced in a study of blood T cell repertoires in COVID-19. TCRdb's copy holds only in-frame clones and misses some; the assay was immunoSEQ multiplex PCR. The sample holds 200,000 to 250,000 clones, nearly 90% seen once. The material sequenced was PBMCs or T cells enriched from blood (not recorded which). The source of these receptors is a man aged 25 to 40 who had been exposed to COVID-19.

This clone was recorded once. This chain links TRBV7-2 with TRBJ2-1; 12 bases match TRBD2. Trimming took 5 bases from V and 0 from J; bases not matched to a gene: 11. CDR1 SGHTA and CDR2 FQGNSA come from the germline V gene. The CDR3 loop spans 19 amino acids. In nucleotides, the CDR3 is TGTGCCAGCAGCGATAAGACTAGCGGGGGCCGTAGCTCCTACAATGAGCAGTTCTTC. This codes for CASSDKTSGGRSSYNEQFF.

CDR3 in DNA: TGTGCCAGCAGTCAAATGGACAGGGGGCGATTCGGCCAAGAGACCCAGTACTTC. Residues: CASSQMDRGRFGQETQYF. This rearrangement joins TRBV6-6 to TRBJ2-5; TRBD1 matches 11 bases. This CDR3 contains 18 residues. The trim removed 5 bases at V and 1 base at J, leaving 12 bases unmatched. Germline V gene lookup returns CDR1 MNHNY and CDR2 SVGAGI (reference sequence).

V gene TRBV5-1 combines with J gene TRBJ2-2, with 12 bases identical to TRBD2. This CDR3 has 18 amino acids. The V and J ends lost 0 bases and 6 bases, in that order; junction bases with no gene match: 9. Germline V gene data show CDR1 as SGHRS and CDR2 as YFSETQ. The CDR3 loop reads CASSLESSGGAEAGELFF. The CDR3 DNA reads as TGCGCCAGCAGCTTGGAATCTAGCGGGGGGGCCGAGGCCGGGGAGCTGTTTTTT. The entire variable domain, with the rest obtained from reference TRBV5-1 and TRBJ2-2, is as follows: KAGVTQTPRYLIKTRGQQVTLSCSPISGHRSVSWYQQTPGQGLQFLFEYFSETQRNKGNFPGRFSGRQFSNSRSEMNVSTLELGDSALYLCASSLESSGGAEAGELFFGEGSRLTVL.

The gene calls are TRBV28 and TRBJ1-3; a possible D gene is TRBD1 (5 bases). Trimming left V 2 bases short and J 4 bases short, with 15 bases between. The CDR3 covers 16 residues. Germline-derived CDR1 and CDR2 are MDHEN and SYDVKM. CDR3 protein: CASSLGQGVQGNTIYF. The CDR3 DNA reads TGTGCCAGCAGTTTAGGGCAGGGCGTACAGGGAAACACCATATATTTT. Filled out from reference TRBV28 and TRBJ1-3, the complete variable domain reads DVKVTQSSRYLVKRTGEKVFLECVQDMDHENMFWYRQDPGLGLRLIYFSYDVKMKEKGDIPEGYSVSREKKERFSLILESASTNQTSMYLCASSLGQGVQGNTIYFGEGSWLTVV.

The J gene is TRBJ1-1, the V gene TRBV11-2, with 8 bases lining up with TRBD1. CDR3 length: 15 amino acids. Trimming removed 5 bases from V and 6 bases from J; junction bases left unmatched: 11. Germline V gene data show CDR1 as SGHAT and CDR2 as FQNNGV. Here the CDR3 reads CASSDGTGWVPEAFF. CDR3 DNA sequence: TGTGCCAGCAGCGACGGGACAGGATGGGTTCCTGAAGCTTTCTTT.

The V and J genes are TRBV6-5 and TRBJ1-1; the match to TRBD1 covers 7 bases. Germline V gene sequence: CDR1 MNHEY, CDR2 SVGAGI. Losses at the gene ends were 8 bases for V and 0 bases for J; bases not matched to a gene: 3. The CDR3 is made up of 13 amino acids. The CDR3 reads CASRQGVNTEAFF. In DNA form, the CDR3 reads TGTGCCAGCCGACAGGGAGTGAACACTGAAGCTTTCTTT.

The CDR3 loop reads CASSARDRAYEQYF. CDR3 nucleotides: TGTGCCAGCAGCGCCCGGGACAGGGCCTACGAGCAGTACTTC. This chain uses TRBV9 with TRBJ2-7, with 9 bases that match TRBD1. The germline CDR1 and CDR2 sequences are SGDLS and YYNGEE. The V segment lost 3 bases and the J segment 2 bases; nucleotides outside the gene matches: 3. This CDR3 is built from 14 residues.

The V call is TRBV19, the J call TRBJ2-7; D perhaps matches TRBD1 (6 bases). V gave up 5 bases and J gave up 3 bases, with 14 bases separating them. Germline CDR1 is LNHDA and CDR2 is SQIVND (reference sequence). This CDR3 is built from 14 residues. CDR3 sequence: CASSHRAWSYEQYF. The CDR3 DNA reads TGTGCCAGTAGTCACAGGGCATGGAGCTACGAGCAGTACTTC.

This clone has a single count. The CDR3 DNA follows: TGTGCCAGCAGCGTAGAGGGACTAGCGGTCAATGAGCAGTTCTTC. Amino acids: CASSVEGLAVNEQFF. The chain carries TRBV9 and TRBJ2-1; 11 bases are a match to TRBD2. Germline V gene data show CDR1 as SGDLS and CDR2 as YYNGEE. The CDR3 length is 15 residues. V gave up 0 bases and J gave up 6 bases; unmatched junction bases: 2. Full variable domain (outside the CDR3, taken from reference TRBV9 and TRBJ2-1): DSGVTQTPKHLITATGQRVTLRCSPRSGDLSVYWYQQSLDQGLQFLIQYYNGEERAKGNILERFSAQQFPDLHSELNLSSLELGDSALYFCASSVEGLAVNEQFFGPGTRLTVL.

The chain links TRBV6-5 to TRBJ2-7, with 7 nucleotides matching TRBD1. With V trimmed by 2 bases and J by 6 bases, 4 bases remained unmatched. The CDR3 sequence is 13 residues long. The germline V gene has CDR1 MNHEY and CDR2 SVGAGI. CDR3 nucleotides: TGTGCCAGCAGTTACAGCGCAGGGGGCGAGCAGTACTTC. Protein sequence: CASSYSAGGEQYF.

The chain uses TRBV10-3 and TRBJ1-5, with D hard to call. This CDR3 contains 14 residues. V lost 2 bases, J lost 3 bases, and 8 bases lay in between. Germline V gene data show CDR1 as ENHRY and CDR2 as SYGVKD. The CDR3 DNA reads as TGTGCCATCAGTGAGACGGGTAACAATCAGCCCCAGCATTTT. As protein: CAISETGNNQPQHF.

This rearrangement joins TRBV2 to TRBJ1-5; D is undetermined. V was clipped by 8 bases and J by 0 bases, with 11 bases between them. In germline, CDR1 is SNHLY, CDR2 FYNNEI. The CDR3 extends over 14 amino acids. CDR3 nucleotide sequence: TGTGCCAGCCAAGGCGGAACTAGCAATCAGCCCCAGCATTTT. Its translation: CASQGGTSNQPQHF.

The chain recombines TRBV5-5 with TRBJ2-3, with 10 bases matching TRBD2. The CDR3 spans 15 residues. Germline V gene data show CDR1 as SGHKS and CDR2 as YYEKEE (reference sequence). V lost 4 bases, J lost 2 bases, and 4 bases stayed unmatched. The DNA of the CDR3 is TGTGCCAGCAGCCTTAGCGGGGGGTTCACAGATACGCAGTATTTT. This gives the protein CASSLSGGFTDTQYF.

This chain joins TRBV27 and TRBJ2-5, with a weak D call TRBD1 (7 bases). Trimming removed 6 bases from V and 3 bases from J, with 23 bases in between. The germline gives CDR1 MNHEY, CDR2 SMNVEV (reference sequence). The CDR3 is 17 amino acids. CDR3 amino acids: CASSLWGRDSRKETQYF. The CDR3, as DNA: TGTGCCAGCAGCCTTTGGGGGCGGGACAGTCGTAAAGAGACCCAGTACTTC.

This chain joins TRBV7-2 and TRBJ2-1, with 9 bases lining up with TRBD2. Germline trimming cut 9 bases from V and 10 bases from J; bases unmatched to any gene: 13. Per germline, CDR1 SGHTA and CDR2 FQGNSA. CDR3 size: 14 residues. This chain's CDR3 is CASTAGGGRDEQFF. CDR3 in DNA: TGTGCCAGTACAGCGGGGGGCGGAAGGGACGAGCAGTTCTTC.

The chain employs TRBV2 and TRBJ1-3; 8 positions agree with TRBD1. Germline assignment: CDR1 SNHLY and CDR2 FYNNEI. The CDR3 loop spans 17 amino acids. V shed 4 bases and J 0 bases; nucleotides not matched to a gene: 8. CDR3: CASSGKDRAPSGNTIYF. The CDR3 nucleotides read TGTGCCAGCAGTGGGAAGGACAGGGCCCCCTCTGGAAACACCATATATTTT.

This sequence joins TRBV7-3 and TRBJ2-7; D might be TRBD1 (5 bases). Germline V gene lookup returns CDR1 SGHTA and CDR2 FQGTGA. Between the trimmed V and J ends, which lost 5 bases and 6 bases, there was a span of 17 bases. The CDR3 sequence is 14 residues long. The CDR3 DNA sequence: TGTGCCAGCAGCCCCCAGGGCAGGGCAGGCGAGCAGTACTTC. It is translated as CASSPQGRAGEQYF.

This clone was counted a single time. V usage is TRBV13 and J usage is TRBJ2-2; 10 nucleotides match TRBD2. The length of the CDR3 is 17 residues. V was pared by 4 bases and J by 6 bases, with 11 bases of the junction left unmatched. CDR1 and CDR2 (germline): PRHDT, FYEKMQ (reference sequence). The CDR3: CASSSPSGGYQPGELFF. The CDR3 DNA is TGTGCCAGCAGCTCACCTAGCGGGGGTTATCAACCCGGGGAGCTGTTTTTT.

J is TRBJ2-7 and V is TRBV3-1 (or the pseudogene TRBV3-2); maybe TRBD2 (6 bases). Germline-derived CDR1 and CDR2 are LGHDT and YNNKEL (reference sequence). There are 14 residues in the CDR3. V was shortened by 0 bases and J by 2 bases, with 8 bases between the two germline ends. This CDR3 is CASSQERRAYEQYF. The CDR3 nucleotides are TGTGCCAGCAGCCAAGAACGGAGGGCCTACGAGCAGTACTTC.

The chain is built from TRBV7-9 and TRBJ1-2; 7 bases are a match to TRBD1. Germline V gene sequence: CDR1 SEHNR, CDR2 FQNEAQ (reference sequence). This CDR3 spans 12 amino acids. Germline trimming cut 5 bases from V and 9 bases from J; bases unmatched to any gene: 6. CDR3 amino acids: CASSTRQGSYTF. In DNA form, the CDR3 reads TGTGCCAGCAGCACTAGACAGGGAAGCTACACCTTC.

V is TRBV28 and J is TRBJ2-2; D call uncertain. The germline V gene encodes CDR1 MDHEN and CDR2 SYDVKM. V lost 6 bases to trimming and J lost 4 bases, with 9 bases between them. This CDR3 contains 13 residues. Written as DNA, the CDR3 is TGTGCCAGCAGCTCCAGTTTCACCGGGGAGCTGTTTTTT. Translating it yields CASSSSFTGELFF.

About this clone: Other nucleotide sequences in the sample specify the same CDR3. The CDR3 sequence is CASSVGGRAYEQYF. The CDR3 nucleotides read TGTGCCAGCAGCGTCGGAGGTAGGGCCTACGAGCAGTACTTC. V is TRBV9 and J is TRBJ2-7, with TRBD2 as a possible D gene (5 bases). V was trimmed by 2 bases and J by 2 bases, leaving 11 bases between them. CDR1 is SGDLS and CDR2 is YYNGEE in the germline V gene. The CDR3 is 14 residues long.